Listed below are T cell receptor beta chains from one sample, sequenced in a study of Ad26.COV2.S vaccination and SARS-CoV-2 variants. Data came from immunoSEQ multiplex PCR; TCRdb stores just in-frame clones and leaves some out. This sample has about 400,000 clones, with approximately 91% found just once. The sample in question was peripheral blood, obtained in a trial of Ad26.COV2.S vaccine versus placebo. Source of these receptors: a person between 18 and 59 years old who received the Ad26.COV2.S COVID-19 vaccine or a placebo. Each CDR3 is given with its conserved first and last residue.

cdr3_aa: CASSYPTGTFYTEAFF
v_call: TRBV6-6
j_call: TRBJ1-1

cdr3_aa: CASSQDRGTGSNQPQHF
v_call: TRBV4-2
j_call: TRBJ1-5

cdr3_aa: CASSLRPGDPGYTF
v_call: TRBV11-2
j_call: TRBJ1-2

cdr3_aa: CASSQEPGGPLGEQYF
v_call: TRBV4-3
j_call: TRBJ2-7

cdr3_aa: CAIKEPGANNEQFF
v_call: TRBV10-3
j_call: TRBJ2-1

cdr3_aa: CASTLFGLAEETQYF
v_call: TRBV7-2
j_call: TRBJ2-5

cdr3_aa: CASRPTGPTEAFF
v_call: TRBV12-3/TRBV12-4
j_call: TRBJ1-1

cdr3_aa: CASSPSIAYNEQFF
v_call: TRBV7-2
j_call: TRBJ2-1

cdr3_aa: CASVGGGSYNEQFF
v_call: TRBV5-1
j_call: TRBJ2-1

cdr3_aa: CASSPRADYGYTF
v_call: TRBV18
j_call: TRBJ1-2

cdr3_aa: CASSLGQGRLYEQYF
v_call: TRBV4-1
j_call: TRBJ2-7

cdr3_aa: CASSEIGLAGGQFF
v_call: TRBV10-2
j_call: TRBJ2-1

cdr3_aa: CASSSGRGDGTNEQFF
v_call: TRBV5-4
j_call: TRBJ2-1

cdr3_aa: CASSLTGYGDTEAFF
v_call: TRBV7-2
j_call: TRBJ1-1

cdr3_aa: CASSKEGTEDYEQYF
v_call: TRBV21-1
j_call: TRBJ2-7

cdr3_aa: CASSISSPPTDTQYF
v_call: TRBV7-2
j_call: TRBJ2-3